This entry concerns a single T cell receptor (beta chain). Its target is not known. Germline is not matched at one junction end, which may reflect a read error. The sample holds other DNA sequences that translate to the same CDR3. CDR3 length equals 16 residues. CDR1 is SGHTA and CDR2 is FQGTGA in the germline V gene. Every patient was untreated before thyroid surgery. Original analysis: For papillary thyroid cancer, a distant-metastasis classifier was constructed from CDR3 differences observed across clinicopathological groups. TCRdb re-analyzed the PCR reads through MiXCR. TCRdb assigned the V and J calls; the authors' analysis was not used. In the table there are about 41,000 clones, 25% to 30% of which are singletons. The data derive from a study of metastatic and nonmetastatic thyroid tumors. About the research overall: Thyroid patients, malignant and benign, had repertoires compared across blood and tumor or nodule tissue. Points from the study as a whole: As reported, TCR beta diversity in blood and tumor was significantly higher in malignant thyroid tumors than in benign nodules.

Sequenced input: blood. V and J are TRBV7-3 and TRBJ2-3, with 10 bases identical to TRBD2. The receptor was derived from a male donor with papillary thyroid cancer or a benign thyroid nodule (not recorded which). Some clones in this sample may be carry-over from other donors' samples. The CDR3 DNA follows: TGTGCCAGCAGCTTAAAGGCTAGCGGGAGAGGTGATACTCAGTATTTT. Translated, it gives CASSLKASGRGDTQYF.